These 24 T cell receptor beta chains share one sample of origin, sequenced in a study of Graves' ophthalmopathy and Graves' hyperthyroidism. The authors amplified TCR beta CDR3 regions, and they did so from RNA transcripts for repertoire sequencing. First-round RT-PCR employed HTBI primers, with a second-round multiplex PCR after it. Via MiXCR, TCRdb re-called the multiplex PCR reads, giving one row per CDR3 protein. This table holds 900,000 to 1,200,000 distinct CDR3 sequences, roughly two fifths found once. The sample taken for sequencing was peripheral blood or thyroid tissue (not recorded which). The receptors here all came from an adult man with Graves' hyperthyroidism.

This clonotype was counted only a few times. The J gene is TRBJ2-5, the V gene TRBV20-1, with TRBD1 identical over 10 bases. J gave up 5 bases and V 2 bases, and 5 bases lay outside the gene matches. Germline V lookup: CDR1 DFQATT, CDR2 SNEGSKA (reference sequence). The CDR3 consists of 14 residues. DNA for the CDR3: TGCAGTGCTAGACCGACAGGGGGCCGGGAGACCCAGTACTTC. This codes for CSARPTGGRETQYF.

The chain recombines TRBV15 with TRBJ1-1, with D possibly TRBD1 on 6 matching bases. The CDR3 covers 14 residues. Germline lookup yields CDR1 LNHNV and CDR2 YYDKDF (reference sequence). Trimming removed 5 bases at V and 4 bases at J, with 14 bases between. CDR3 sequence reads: CATSRAGVVTEAFF. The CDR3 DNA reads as TGTGCCACCAGCCGTGCAGGGGTAGTCACTGAAGCTTTCTTT. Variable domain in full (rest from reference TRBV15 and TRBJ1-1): DAMVIQNPRYQVTQFGKPVTLSCSQTLNHNVMYWYQQKSSQAPKLLFHYYDKDFNNEADTPDNFQSRRPNTSFCFLDIRSPGLGDTAMYLCATSRAGVVTEAFFGQGTRLTVV.

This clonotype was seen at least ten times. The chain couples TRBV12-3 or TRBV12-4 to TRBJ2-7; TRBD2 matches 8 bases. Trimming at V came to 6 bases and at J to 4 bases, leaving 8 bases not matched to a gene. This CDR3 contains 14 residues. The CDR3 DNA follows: TGTGCCAGCAGGCAGAGCGGGAGTAGGTACGAGCAGTACTTC. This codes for CASRQSGSRYEQYF.

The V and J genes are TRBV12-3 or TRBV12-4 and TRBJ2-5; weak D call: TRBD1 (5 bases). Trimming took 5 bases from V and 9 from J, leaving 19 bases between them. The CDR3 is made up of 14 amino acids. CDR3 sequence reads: CASSTRQSPKAQYF. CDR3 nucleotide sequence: TGTGCCAGCAGTACACGACAGTCCCCCAAGGCCCAGTACTTC.

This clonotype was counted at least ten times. DNA of the CDR3: TGTGCCAGCGGACAGCAAGAGACCCAGTACTTC. It is translated as CASGQQETQYF. V is TRBV19 and J is TRBJ2-5; a weak D match, TRBD1 (6 bases). The germline gives CDR1 LNHDA, CDR2 SQIVND (reference sequence). The V gene lost 9 bases and the J gene lost 2 bases, with 7 bases spanning the gap. This CDR3 region has 11 residues.

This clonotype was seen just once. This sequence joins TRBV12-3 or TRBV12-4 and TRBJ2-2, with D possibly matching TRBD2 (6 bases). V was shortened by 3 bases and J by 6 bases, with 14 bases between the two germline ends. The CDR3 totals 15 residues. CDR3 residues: CASSFGTWVAGELFF. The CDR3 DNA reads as TGTGCCAGCAGTTTTGGGACTTGGGTGGCCGGGGAGCTGTTTTTT.

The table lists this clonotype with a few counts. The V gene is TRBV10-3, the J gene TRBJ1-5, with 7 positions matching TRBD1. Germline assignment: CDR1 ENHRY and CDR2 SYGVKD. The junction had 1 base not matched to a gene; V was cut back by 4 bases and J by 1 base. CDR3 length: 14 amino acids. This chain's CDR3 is CAISGGQSNQPQHF. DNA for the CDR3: TGTGCCATCAGTGGGGGACAGAGCAATCAGCCCCAGCATTTT.

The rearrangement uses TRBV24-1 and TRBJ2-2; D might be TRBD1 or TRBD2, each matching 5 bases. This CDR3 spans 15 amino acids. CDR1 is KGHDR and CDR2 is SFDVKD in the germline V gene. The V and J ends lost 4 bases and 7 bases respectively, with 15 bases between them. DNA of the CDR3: TGTGCCACCAGTGACAACCGGGGACGGAACGGGGAGCTGTTTTTT. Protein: CATSDNRGRNGELFF.

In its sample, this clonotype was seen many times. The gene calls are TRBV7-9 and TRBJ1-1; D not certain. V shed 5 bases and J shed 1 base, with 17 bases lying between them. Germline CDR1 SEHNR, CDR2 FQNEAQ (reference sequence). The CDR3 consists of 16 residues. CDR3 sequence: CASSPGLELWNTEAFF. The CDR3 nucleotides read TGTGCCAGCAGCCCCGGGTTGGAGCTCTGGAACACTGAAGCTTTCTTT.

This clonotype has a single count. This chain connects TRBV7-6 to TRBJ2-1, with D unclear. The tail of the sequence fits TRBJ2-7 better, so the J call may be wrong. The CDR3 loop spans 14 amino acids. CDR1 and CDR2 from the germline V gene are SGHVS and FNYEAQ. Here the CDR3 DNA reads TGTGCCAGCAGCTTAATTCTGGGATATGCCGAGCAGTACTTC. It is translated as CASSLILGYAEQYF.

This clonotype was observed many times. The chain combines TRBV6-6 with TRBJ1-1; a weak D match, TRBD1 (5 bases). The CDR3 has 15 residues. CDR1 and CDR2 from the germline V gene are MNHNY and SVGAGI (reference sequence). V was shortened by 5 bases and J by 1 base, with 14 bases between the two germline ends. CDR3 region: CASSPGEGRNTEAFF. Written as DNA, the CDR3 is TGTGCCAGCAGTCCCGGGGAGGGACGGAACACTGAAGCTTTCTTT.

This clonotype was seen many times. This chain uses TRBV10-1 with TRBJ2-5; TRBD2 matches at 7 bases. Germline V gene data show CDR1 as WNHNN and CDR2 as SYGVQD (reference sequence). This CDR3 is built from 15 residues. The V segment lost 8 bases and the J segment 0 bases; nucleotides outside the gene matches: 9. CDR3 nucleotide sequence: TGCGCCAGCCCGGGGAGCGGGATAGACCAAGAGACCCAGTACTTC. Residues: CASPGSGIDQETQYF.

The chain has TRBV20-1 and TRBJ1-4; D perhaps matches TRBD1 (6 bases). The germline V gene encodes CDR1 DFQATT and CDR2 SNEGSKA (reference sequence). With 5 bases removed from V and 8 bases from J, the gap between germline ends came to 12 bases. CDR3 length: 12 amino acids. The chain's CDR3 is CSAGRGPEKLFF. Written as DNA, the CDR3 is TGCAGTGCTGGGCGGGGGCCGGAAAAACTGTTTTTT.

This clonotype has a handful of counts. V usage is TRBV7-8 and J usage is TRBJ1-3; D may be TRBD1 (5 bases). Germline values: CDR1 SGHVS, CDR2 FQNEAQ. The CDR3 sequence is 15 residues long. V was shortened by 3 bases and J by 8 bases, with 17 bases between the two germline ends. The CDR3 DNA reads TGTGCCAGCAGCTTTGGCAGGGCGTCTGGCTACACCATATATTTT. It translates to CASSFGRASGYTIYF.

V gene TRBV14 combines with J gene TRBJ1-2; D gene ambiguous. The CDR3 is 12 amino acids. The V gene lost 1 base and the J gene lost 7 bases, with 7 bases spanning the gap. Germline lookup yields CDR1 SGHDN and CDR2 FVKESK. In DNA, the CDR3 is TGTGCCAGCAGCCAAGCAACGGCTGGCTACACCTTC. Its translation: CASSQATAGYTF.

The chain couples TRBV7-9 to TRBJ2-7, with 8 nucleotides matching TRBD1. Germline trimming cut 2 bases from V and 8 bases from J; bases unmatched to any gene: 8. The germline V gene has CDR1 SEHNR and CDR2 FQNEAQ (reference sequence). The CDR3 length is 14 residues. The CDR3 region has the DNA TGTGCCAGCAGCTTACCCGGACAGGGAAGTCAGCAGTACTTC. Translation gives CASSLPGQGSQQYF.

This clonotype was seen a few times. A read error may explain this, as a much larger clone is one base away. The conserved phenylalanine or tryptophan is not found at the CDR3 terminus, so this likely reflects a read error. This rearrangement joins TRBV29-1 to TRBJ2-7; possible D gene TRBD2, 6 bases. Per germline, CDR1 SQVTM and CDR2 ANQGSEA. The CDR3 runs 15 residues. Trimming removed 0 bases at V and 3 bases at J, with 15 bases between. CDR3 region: CSVEDQVRGGYEQYL. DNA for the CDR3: TGCAGCGTTGAAGATCAGGTGAGGGGAGGCTACGAGCAGTACCTC.

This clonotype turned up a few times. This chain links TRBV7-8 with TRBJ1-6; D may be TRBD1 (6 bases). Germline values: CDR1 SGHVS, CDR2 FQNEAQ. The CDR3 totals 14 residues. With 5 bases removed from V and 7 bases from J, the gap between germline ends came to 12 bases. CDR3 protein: CASSGGALNSPLHF. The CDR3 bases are TGTGCCAGCAGCGGGGGGGCTTTGAATTCACCCCTCCACTTT.

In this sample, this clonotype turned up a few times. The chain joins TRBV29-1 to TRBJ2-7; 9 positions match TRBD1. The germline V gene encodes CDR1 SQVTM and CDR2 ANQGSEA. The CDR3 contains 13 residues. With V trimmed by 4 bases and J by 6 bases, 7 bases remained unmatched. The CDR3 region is CSVGDRDRGEQYF. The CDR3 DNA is TGCAGCGTTGGGGACAGGGATCGGGGCGAGCAGTACTTC.

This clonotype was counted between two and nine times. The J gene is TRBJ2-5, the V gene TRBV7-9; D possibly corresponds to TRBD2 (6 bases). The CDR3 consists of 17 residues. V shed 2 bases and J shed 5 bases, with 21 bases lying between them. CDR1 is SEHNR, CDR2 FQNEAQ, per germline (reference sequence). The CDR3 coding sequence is TGTGCCAGCAGCTTATTCTCCGACTCGGATAGCGGTGAGACCCAGTACTTC. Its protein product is CASSLFSDSDSGETQYF.

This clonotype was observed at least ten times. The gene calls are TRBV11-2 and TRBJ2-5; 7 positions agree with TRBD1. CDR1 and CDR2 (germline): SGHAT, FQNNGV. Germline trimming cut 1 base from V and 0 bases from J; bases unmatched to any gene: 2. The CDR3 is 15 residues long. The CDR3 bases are TGTGCCAGCAGCTTAGGAGGGGGCTACCAAGAGACCCAGTACTTC. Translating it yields CASSLGGGYQETQYF.

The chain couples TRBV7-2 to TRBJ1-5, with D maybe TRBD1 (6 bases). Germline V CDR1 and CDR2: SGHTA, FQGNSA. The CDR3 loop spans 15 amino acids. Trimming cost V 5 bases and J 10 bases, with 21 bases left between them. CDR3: CASSPGDWGAGPQHF. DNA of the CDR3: TGTGCCAGCAGCCCGGGGGATTGGGGGGCAGGTCCCCAGCATTTT.

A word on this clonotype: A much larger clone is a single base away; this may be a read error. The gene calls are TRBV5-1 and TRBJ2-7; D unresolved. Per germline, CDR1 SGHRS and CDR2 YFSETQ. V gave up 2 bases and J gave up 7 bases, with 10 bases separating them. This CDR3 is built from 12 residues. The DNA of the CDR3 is TGCGCCAGCAGCTTTCCGACGGAGGAGCAGTACTTC. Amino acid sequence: CASSFPTEEQYF.

DNA for the CDR3: TGTGCCAGCAGTGAAGCATGGAACACGAATTCACCCCTCCACTTT. Translating gives CASSEAWNTNSPLHF. The chain employs TRBV6-1 and TRBJ1-6; D remains unclear. Germline V lookup: CDR1 MNHNS, CDR2 SASEGT. CDR3 length: 15 residues. V was clipped by 0 bases and J by 7 bases, with 10 bases between them.